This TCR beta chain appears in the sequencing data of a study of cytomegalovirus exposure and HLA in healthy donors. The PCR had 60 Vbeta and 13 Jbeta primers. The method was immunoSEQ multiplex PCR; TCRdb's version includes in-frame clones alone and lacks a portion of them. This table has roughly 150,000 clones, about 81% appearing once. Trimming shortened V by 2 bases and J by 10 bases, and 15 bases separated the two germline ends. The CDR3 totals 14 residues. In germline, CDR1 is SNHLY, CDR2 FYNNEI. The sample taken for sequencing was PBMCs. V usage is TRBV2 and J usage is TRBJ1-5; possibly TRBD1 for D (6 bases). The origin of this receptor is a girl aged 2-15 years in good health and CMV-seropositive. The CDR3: CASSEPRTVGPQHF. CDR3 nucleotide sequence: TGTGCCAGCAGTGAACCAAGGACAGTCGGTCCCCAGCATTTT.